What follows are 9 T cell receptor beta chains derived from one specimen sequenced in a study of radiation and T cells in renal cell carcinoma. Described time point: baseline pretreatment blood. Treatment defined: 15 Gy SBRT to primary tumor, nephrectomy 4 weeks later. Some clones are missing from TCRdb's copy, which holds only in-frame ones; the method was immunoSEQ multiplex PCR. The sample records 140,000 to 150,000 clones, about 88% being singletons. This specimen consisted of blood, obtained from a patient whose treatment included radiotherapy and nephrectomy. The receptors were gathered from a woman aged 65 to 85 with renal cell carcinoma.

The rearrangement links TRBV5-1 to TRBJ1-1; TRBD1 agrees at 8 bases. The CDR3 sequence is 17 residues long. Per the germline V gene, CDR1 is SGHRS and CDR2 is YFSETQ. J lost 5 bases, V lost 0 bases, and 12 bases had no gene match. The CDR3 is CASSLGTGTRMGTEAFF. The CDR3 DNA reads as TGCGCCAGCAGCTTGGGGACAGGGACGAGGATGGGGACTGAAGCTTTCTTT.

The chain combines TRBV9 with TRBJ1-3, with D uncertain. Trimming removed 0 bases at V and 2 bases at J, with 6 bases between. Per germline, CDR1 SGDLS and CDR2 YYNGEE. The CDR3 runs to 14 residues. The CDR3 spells CASSVDVAGNTIYF. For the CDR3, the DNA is TGTGCCAGCAGCGTAGATGTGGCTGGAAACACCATATATTTT.

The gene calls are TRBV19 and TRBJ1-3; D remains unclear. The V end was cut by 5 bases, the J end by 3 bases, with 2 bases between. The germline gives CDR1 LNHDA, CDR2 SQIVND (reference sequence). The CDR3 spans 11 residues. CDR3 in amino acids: CASSRGNTIYF. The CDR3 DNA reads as TGTGCCAGTAGTCGTGGAAACACCATATATTTT.

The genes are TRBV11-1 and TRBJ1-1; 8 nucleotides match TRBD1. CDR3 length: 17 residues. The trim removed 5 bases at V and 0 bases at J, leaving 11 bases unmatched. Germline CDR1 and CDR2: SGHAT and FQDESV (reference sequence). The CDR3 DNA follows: TGTGCCAGCAGCGGCCCCCCGGGACAGGCGATGAACACTGAAGCTTTCTTT. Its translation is CASSGPPGQAMNTEAFF.

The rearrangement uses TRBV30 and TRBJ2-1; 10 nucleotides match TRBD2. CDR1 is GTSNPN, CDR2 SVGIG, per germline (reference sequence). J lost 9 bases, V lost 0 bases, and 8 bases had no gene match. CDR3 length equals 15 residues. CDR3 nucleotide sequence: TGTGCCTGGAGTGTACAAGCGGGGGGGTTGGGTGAGCAGTTCTTC. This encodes CAWSVQAGGLGEQFF.

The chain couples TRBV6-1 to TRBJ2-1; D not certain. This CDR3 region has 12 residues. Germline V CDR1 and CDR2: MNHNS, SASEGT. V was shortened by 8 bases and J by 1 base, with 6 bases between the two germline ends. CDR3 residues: CASYYSYNEQFF. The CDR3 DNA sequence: TGTGCCAGCTACTATTCCTACAATGAGCAGTTCTTC.

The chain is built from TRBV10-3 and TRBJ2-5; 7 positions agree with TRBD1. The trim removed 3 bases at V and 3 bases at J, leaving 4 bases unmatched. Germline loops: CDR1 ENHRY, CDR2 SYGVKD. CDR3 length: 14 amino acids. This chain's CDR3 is CAISDRRGKETQYF. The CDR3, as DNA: TGTGCCATCAGTGATCGCAGGGGGAAAGAGACCCAGTACTTC.

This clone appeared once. Here the CDR3 reads CASSNPGTGSRETQYF. CDR3 nucleotide sequence: TGTGCCAGTAGTAACCCCGGGACAGGGAGCCGAGAGACCCAGTACTTC. V usage is TRBV19 and J usage is TRBJ2-5; 9 nucleotides align to TRBD1. Germline trimming cut 4 bases from V and 4 bases from J; bases unmatched to any gene: 10. There are 16 residues in the CDR3. Germline CDR1 is LNHDA and CDR2 is SQIVND (reference sequence). Full variable domain (outside the CDR3, taken from reference TRBV19 and TRBJ2-5): DGGITQSPKYLFRKEGQNVTLSCEQNLNHDAMYWYRQDPGQGLRLIYYSQIVNDFQKGDIAEGYSVSREKKESFPLTVTSAQKNPTAFYLCASSNPGTGSRETQYFGPGTRLLVL.

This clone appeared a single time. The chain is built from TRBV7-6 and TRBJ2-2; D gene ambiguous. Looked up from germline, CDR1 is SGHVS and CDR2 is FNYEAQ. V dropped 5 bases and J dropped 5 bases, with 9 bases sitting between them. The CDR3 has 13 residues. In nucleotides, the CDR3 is TGTGCCAGCAGCGAGCTAGGGACCGGGGAGCTGTTTTTT. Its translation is CASSELGTGELFF.